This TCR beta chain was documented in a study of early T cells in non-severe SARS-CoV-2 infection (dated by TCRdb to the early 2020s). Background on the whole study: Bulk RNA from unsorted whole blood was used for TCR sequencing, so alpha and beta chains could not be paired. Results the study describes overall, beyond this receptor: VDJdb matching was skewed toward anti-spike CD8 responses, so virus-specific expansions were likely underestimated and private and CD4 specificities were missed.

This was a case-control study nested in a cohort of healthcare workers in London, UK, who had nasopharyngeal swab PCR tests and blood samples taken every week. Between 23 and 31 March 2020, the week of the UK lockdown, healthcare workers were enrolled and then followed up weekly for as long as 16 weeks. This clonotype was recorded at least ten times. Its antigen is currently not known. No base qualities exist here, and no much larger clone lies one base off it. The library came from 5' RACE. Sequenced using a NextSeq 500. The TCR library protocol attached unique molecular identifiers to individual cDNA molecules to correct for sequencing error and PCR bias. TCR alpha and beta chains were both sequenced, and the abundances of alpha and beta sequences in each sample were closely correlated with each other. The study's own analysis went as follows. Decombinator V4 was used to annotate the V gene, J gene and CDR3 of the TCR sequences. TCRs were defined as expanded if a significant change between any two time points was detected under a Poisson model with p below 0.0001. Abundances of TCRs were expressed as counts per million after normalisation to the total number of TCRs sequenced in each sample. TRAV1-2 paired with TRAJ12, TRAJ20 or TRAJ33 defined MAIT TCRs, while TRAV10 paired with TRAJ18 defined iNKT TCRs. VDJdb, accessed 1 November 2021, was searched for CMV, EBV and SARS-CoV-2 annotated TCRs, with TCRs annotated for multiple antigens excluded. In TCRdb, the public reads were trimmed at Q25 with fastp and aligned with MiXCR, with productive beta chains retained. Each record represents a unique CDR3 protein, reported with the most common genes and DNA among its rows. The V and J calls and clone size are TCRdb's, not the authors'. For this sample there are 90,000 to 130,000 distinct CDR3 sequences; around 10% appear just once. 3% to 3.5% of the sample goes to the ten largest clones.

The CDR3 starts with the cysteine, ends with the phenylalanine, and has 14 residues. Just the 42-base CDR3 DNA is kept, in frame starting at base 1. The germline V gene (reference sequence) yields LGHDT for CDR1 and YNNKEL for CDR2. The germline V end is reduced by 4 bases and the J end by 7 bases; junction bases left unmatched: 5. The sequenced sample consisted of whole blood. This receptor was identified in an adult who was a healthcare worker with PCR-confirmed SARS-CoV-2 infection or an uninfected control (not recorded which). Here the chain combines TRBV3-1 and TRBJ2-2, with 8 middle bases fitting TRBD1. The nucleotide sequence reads TGTGCCAGCAGCCGCAGGACAGGGTTCGGGGAGCTGTTTTTT. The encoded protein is CASSRRTGFGELFF.